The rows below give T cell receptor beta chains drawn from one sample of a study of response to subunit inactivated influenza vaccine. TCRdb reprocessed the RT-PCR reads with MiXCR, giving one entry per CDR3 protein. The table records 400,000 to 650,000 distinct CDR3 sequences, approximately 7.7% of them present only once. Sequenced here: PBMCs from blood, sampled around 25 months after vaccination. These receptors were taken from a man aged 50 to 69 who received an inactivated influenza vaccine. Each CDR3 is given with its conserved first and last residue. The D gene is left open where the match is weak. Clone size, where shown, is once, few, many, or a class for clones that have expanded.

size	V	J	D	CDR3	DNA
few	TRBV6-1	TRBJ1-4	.	CASSITGGSFRKLFF	TGTGCCAGCAGTATTACGGGGGGTTCTTTTAGAAAACTGTTTTTT
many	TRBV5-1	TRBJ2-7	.	CASSPDSSPYEQYF	TGCGCCAGCAGCCCAGACAGCTCTCCCTACGAGCAGTACTTC
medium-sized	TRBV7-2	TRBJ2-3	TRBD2	CASKVGRGTDTQYF	TGTGCCAGTAAGGTTGGGAGGGGCACAGATACGCAGTATTTT
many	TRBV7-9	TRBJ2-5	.	CASSFGVFETQYF	TGTGCCAGCAGCTTCGGGGTCTTCGAGACCCAGTACTTC
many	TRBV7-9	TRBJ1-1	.	CASSLGGLEAFF	TGTGCCAGCAGCTTAGGCGGCCTTGAAGCTTTCTTT
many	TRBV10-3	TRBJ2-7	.	CAIRTGSEQYF	TGTGCCATCAGGACAGGAAGCGAGCAGTACTTC
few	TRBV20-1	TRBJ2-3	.	CSARGSESGDTQYF	TGCAGTGCTAGAGGTAGCGAGTCAGGAGATACGCAGTATTTT
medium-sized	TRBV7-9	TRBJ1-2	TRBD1	CASSLFYPGQGRGYTF	TGTGCCAGCAGCTTATTCTATCCTGGACAGGGTCGAGGCTACACCTTC
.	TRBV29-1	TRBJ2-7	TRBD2	CSVGGRAVDEQYF	TGCAGCGTTGGAGGGAGGGCCGTCGACGAGCAGTACTTC
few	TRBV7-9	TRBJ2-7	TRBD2	CAGAPTSGGKYEQYF	TGTGCCGGAGCCCCGACTAGCGGGGGAAAGTACGAGCAGTACTTC
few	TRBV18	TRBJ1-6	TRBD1	CASSPGTGGNSPLHF	TGTGCCAGCTCCCCCGGGACAGGGGGCAATTCACCCCTCCACTTT